The following is a TCR beta chain sequence with its context. What it binds is unknown. Unique molecular identifiers were incorporated when the TCRbeta library was constructed. TCRdb re-derived calls from the PCR reads in MiXCR, one entry per CDR3 protein. Of about a million distinct CDR3 sequences listed, about 26% are singletons. The CDR3 is made up of 14 amino acids. V lost 2 bases and J 9 bases, leaving 14 bases between the germline ends. Germline CDR1 is MNHEY and CDR2 is SVGEGT. This sample was taken from a study of T-cell reconstitution after alpha-beta-depleted transplantation in children. Findings of the study overall: Two months or so post-transplant, alpha-beta T cells reportedly derived from several hundred expanded graft clones. Newly produced T cells mostly accounted for T-cell counts and diversity one year post-transplant. Surviving recipient T cells and intrathymic progenitors accounted for some patients' high TCRbeta diversity at day 60.

This chain uses TRBV6-2 or TRBV6-3 with TRBJ2-1; D is unclear. The specimen comprised PBMCs, mostly from graft donor cells, sampled 360 days after TCRalphabeta/CD19-depleted stem cell transplant. This receptor was obtained from a boy under two years old who had a stem cell transplant for SCID, so the T cells may come from the graft donor. Here the CDR3 reads CASSYGSPVIEQFF. In DNA form, the CDR3 reads TGTGCCAGCAGTTACGGTAGCCCAGTCATTGAGCAGTTCTTC.